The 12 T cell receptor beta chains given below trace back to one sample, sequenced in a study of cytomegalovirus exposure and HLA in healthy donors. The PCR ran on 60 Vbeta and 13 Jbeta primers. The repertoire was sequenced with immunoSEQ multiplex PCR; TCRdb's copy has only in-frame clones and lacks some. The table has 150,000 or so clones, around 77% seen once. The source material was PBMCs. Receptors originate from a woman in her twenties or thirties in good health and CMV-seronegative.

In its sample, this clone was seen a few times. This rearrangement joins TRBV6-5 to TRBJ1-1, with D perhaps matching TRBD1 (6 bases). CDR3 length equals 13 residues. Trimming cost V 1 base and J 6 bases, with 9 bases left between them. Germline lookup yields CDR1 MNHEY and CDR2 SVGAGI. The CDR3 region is CASSYFQGPEAFF. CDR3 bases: TGTGCCAGCAGTTACTTCCAGGGGCCTGAAGCTTTCTTT.

The CDR3 here is CASSFPGQLNEKLFF. As DNA, the CDR3 is TGTGCCAGCAGTTTCCCGGGACAGCTTAATGAAAAACTGTTTTTT. The chain carries TRBV28 and TRBJ1-4; 7 bases are shared with TRBD1. J lost 4 bases, V lost 3 bases, and 5 bases had no gene match. Germline V gene data show CDR1 as MDHEN and CDR2 as SYDVKM. CDR3 size: 15 residues. Combining the CDR3 with reference TRBV28 and TRBJ1-4 gives the whole variable domain DVKVTQSSRYLVKRTGEKVFLECVQDMDHENMFWYRQDPGLGLRLIYFSYDVKMKEKGDIPEGYSVSREKKERFSLILESASTNQTSMYLCASSFPGQLNEKLFFGSGTQLSVL.

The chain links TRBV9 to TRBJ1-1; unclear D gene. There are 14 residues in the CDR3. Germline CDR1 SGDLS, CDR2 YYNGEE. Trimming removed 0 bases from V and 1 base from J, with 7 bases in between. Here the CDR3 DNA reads TGTGCCAGCAGCGTAGGAGCCGGGAACACTGAAGCTTTCTTT. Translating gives CASSVGAGNTEAFF.

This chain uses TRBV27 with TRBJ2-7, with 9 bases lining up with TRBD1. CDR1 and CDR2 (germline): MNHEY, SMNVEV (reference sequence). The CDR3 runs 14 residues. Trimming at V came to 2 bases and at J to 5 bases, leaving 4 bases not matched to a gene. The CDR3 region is CASSLTGGFDEQYF. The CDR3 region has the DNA TGTGCCAGCAGTTTAACAGGGGGCTTCGACGAGCAGTACTTC.

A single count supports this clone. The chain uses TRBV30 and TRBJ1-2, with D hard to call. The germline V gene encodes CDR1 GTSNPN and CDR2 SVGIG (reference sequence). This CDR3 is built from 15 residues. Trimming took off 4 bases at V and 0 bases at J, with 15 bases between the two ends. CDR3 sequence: CAWTRGREANYGYTF. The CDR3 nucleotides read TGTGCCTGGACCAGAGGACGGGAAGCTAACTATGGCTACACCTTC.

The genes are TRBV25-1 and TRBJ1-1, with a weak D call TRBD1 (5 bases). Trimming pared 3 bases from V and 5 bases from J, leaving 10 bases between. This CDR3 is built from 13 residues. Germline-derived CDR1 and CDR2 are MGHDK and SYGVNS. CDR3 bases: TGTGCCAGCAGTGAGGCAGGGCTAACTGAAGCTTTCTTT. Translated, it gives CASSEAGLTEAFF.

The CDR3 sequence: CASSLGRGTDTQYF. The CDR3 DNA is TGTGCCAGCAGCTTAGGGCGGGGCACAGATACGCAGTATTTT. The rearrangement joins TRBV7-2 to TRBJ2-3; possibly TRBD2 for D (5 bases). Trimming took off 1 base at V and 1 base at J, with 6 bases between the two ends. In germline, CDR1 is SGHTA, CDR2 FQGNSA. The CDR3 consists of 14 residues. The full variable domain, rest sourced from reference TRBV7-2 and TRBJ2-3, is GAGVSQSPSNKVTEKGKDVELRCDPISGHTALYWYRQSLGQGLEFLIYFQGNSAPDKSGLPSDRFSAERTGGSVSTLTIQRTQQEDSAVYLCASSLGRGTDTQYFGPGTRLTVL.

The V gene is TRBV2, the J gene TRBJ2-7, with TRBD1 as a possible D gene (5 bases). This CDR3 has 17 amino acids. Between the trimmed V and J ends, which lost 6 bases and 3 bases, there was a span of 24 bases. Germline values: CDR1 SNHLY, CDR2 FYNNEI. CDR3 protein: CASRTPGRPQGNYEQYF. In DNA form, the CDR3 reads TGTGCCAGCAGGACCCCAGGTCGGCCTCAGGGTAACTACGAGCAGTACTTC.

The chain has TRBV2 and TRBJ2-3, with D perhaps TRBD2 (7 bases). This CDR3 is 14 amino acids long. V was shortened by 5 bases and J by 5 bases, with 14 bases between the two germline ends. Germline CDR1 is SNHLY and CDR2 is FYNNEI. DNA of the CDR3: TGTGCCAGCAGTAGGTGGGGGGGCGGAGATACGCAGTATTTT. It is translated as CASSRWGGGDTQYF.

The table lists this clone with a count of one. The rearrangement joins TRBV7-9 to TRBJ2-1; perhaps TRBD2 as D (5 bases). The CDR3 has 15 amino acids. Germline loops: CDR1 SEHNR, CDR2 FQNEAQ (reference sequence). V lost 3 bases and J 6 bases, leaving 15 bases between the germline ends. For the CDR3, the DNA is TGTGCCAGCAGCTTTGGCGCAAGAGAGGGCAATGAGCAGTTCTTC. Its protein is CASSFGAREGNEQFF.

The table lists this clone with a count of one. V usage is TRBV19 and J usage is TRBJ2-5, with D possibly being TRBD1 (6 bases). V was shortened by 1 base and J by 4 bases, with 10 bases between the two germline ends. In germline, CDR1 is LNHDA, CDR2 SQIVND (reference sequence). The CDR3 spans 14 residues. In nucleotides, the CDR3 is TGTGCCAGTAGTATAGGGGGGCCGCCAGAGACCCAGTACTTC. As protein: CASSIGGPPETQYF.

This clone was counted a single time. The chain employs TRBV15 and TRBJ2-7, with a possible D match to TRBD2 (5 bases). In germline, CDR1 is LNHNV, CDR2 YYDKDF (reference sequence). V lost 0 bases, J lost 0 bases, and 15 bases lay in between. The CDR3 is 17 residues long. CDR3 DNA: TGTGCCACCAGCAGAGATCGCTTGCGGCTAGCCTCCTACGAGCAGTACTTC. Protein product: CATSRDRLRLASYEQYF.